In its sample, the clone carrying this TCR beta chain was seen many times. This entry is derived from a study of human T cells and chemical hapten exposure. The time point was: patch test 2, 6 weeks after DPC sensitization. The treatment: therapeutic diphenylcyclopropenone sensitization with weekly scalp DPC. TCRdb re-called the RACE reads through MiXCR, storing one row per CDR3 protein. The sample lists approximately 84,000 distinct CDR3 sequences, about 9.9% occurring once. Germline lookup yields CDR1 MNHEY and CDR2 SVGEGT. The length of the CDR3 is 17 residues. V shed 0 bases, J shed 2 bases, and the junction held 7 bases outside the gene matches.

This clonotype was obtained from a man aged 18 to 30 with alopecia areata. Some clones in this sample may be carry-over from other donors' samples. The V gene is TRBV6-2 or TRBV6-3, the J gene TRBJ2-7; 10 positions match TRBD2. This sample comprised whole blood, obtained in connection with sensitization to the hapten diphenylcyclopropenone (DPC). The CDR3 DNA sequence: TGTGCCAGCAGTTACTCGCTAGCGGGGGTGATCACCTACGAGCAGTACTTC. Translation gives CASSYSLAGVITYEQYF.